What follows is one T cell receptor beta chain and its context. Its antigen is still unknown. The entry originates in a study of T cell responses to AZD1222 COVID-19 vaccine. Method: immunoSEQ multiplex PCR; TCRdb's copy keeps in-frame clones and lacks some. The table records tens of thousands of clones, approximately 91% of them present only once. Germline V gene sequence: CDR1 SGHTA, CDR2 FQGNSA. The CDR3 has 12 residues. V shed 5 bases and J shed 10 bases, with 15 bases lying between them. Findings of the study overall: There were mostly white British donors and more females than males, and clonal diversity was possibly underestimated. Targeting of unmutated variant regions was reportedly seen in nearly half of spike-specific TCRs.

The receptor was isolated from an adult in good health. Sequencing was performed on peripheral blood, taken on day 0 of AZD1222 vaccination. This rearrangement joins TRBV7-2 to TRBJ2-7; a possible D gene is TRBD2 (7 bases). The CDR3 region is CASSLGGASQYF. The DNA for the CDR3 is TGTGCCAGCAGCCTAGGGGGGGCAAGTCAGTACTTC.